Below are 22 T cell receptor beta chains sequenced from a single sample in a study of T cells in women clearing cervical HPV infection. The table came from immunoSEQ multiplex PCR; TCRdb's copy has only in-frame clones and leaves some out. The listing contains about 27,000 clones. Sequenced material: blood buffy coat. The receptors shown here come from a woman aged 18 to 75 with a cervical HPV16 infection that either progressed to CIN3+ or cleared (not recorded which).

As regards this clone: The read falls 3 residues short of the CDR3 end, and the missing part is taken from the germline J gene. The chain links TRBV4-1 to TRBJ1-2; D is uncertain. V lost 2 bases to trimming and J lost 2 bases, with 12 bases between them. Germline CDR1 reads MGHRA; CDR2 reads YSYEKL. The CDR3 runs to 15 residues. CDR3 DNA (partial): TGCGCCAGCAGCCAACCTTATTCGGGGAACTATGGC. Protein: CASSQPYSGNYG. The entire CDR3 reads CASSQPYSGNYGYTF.

CDR3 bases read: TGCAGTGCTAGTAGCCTAGCGGGACTACAGACAGATACG. This translates into CSASSLAGLQTDT. The CDR3 as a whole reads CSASSLAGLQTDTQYF. V and J are TRBV20-1 and TRBJ2-3, with 9 positions matching TRBD2. The read terminates 3 residues before the CDR3 end, so the remaining end is supplied by the germline J gene. Losses at the gene ends were 3 bases for V and 3 bases for J; bases not matched to a gene: 10. CDR3 length: 16 amino acids. The germline gives CDR1 DFQATT, CDR2 SNEGSKA (reference sequence).

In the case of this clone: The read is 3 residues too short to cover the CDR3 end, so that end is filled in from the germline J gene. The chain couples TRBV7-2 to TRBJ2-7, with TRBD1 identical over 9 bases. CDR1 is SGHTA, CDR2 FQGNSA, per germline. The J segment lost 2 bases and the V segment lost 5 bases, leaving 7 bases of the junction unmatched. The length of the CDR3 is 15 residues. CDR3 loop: CASSTPGQGTYEQYF. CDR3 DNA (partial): TGTGCCAGCAGCACCCCGGGACAGGGTACCTACGAG.

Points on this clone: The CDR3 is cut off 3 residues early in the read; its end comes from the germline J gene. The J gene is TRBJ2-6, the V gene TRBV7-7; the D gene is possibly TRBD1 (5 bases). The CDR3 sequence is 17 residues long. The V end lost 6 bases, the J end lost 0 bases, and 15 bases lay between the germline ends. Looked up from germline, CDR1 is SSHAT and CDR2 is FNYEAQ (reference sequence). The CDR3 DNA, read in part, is TGTGCCAGCAGTCCTACGACAGTCTCCTCTGGGGCCAACGTC. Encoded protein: CASSPTTVSSGANV. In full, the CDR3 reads CASSPTTVSSGANVLTF.

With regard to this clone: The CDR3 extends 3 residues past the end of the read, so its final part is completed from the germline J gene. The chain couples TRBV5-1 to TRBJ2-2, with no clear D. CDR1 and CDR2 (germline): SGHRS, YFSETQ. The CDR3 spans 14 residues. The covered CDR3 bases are TGCGCCAGCAGCCCCAGTGCAACTAATGAAAAG. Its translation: CASSPSATNEK. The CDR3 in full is CASSPSATNEKLFF.

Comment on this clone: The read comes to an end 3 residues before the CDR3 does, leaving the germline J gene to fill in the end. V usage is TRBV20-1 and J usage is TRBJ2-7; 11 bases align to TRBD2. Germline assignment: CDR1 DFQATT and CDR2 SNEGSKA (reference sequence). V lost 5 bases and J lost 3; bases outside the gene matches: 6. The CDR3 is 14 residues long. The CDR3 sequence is CSAATSGSHYEQYF. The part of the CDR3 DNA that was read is TGCAGTGCTGCTACTAGCGGGAGTCACTACGAG.

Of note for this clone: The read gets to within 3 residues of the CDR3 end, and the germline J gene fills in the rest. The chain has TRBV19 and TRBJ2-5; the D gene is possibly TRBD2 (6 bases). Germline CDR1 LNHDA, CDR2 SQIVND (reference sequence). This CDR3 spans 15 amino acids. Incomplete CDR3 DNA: TGTGCCAGTAGTCCACGTCAGCCTTGGGGGGAAACC. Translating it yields CASSPRQPWGET. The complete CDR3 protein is CASSPRQPWGETQYF. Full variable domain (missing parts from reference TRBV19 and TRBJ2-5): DGGITQSPKYLFRKEGQNVTLSCEQNLNHDAMYWYRQDPGQGLRLIYYSQIVNDFQKGDIAEGYSVSREKKESFPLTVTSAQKNPTAFYLCASSPRQPWGETQYFGPGTRLLVL.

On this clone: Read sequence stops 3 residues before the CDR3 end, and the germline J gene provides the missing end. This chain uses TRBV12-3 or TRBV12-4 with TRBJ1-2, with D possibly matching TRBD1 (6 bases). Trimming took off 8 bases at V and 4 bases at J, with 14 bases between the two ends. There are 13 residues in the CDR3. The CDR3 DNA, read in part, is TGTGCCAGCCGAGGGGGAACCGGCTATGGC. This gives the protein CASRGGTGYG. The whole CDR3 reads CASRGGTGYGYTF.

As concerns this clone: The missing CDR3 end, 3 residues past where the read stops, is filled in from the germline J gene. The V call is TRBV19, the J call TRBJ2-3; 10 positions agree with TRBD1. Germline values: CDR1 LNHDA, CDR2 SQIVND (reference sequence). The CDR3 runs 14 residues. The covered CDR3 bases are TGTGCCAGTACCTCTGACAGGGGGCACGGGACG. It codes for CASTSDRGHGT. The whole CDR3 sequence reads CASTSDRGHGTQYF.

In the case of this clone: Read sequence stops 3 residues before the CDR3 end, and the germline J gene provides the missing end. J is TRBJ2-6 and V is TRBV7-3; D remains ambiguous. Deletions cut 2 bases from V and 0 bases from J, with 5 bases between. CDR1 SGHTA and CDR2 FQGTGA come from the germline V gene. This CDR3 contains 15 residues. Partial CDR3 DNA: TGTGCCAGCAGCTTACTTCCCTCTGGGGCCAACGTC. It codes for CASSLLPSGANV. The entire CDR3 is CASSLLPSGANVLTF.

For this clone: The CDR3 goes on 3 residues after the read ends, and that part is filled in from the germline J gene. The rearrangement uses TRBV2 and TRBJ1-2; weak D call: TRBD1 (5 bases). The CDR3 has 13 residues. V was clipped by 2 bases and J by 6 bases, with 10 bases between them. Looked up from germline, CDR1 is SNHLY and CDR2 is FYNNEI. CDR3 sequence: CASSEQQVHGYTF. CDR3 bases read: TGTGCCAGCAGTGAACAACAGGTCCATGGC.

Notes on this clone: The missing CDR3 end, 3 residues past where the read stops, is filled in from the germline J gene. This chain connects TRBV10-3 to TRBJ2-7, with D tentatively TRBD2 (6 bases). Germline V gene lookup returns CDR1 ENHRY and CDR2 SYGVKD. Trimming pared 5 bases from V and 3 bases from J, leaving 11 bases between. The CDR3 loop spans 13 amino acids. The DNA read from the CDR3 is TGTGCCATCAGTTCACGGGACTTCTACGAG. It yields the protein CAISSRDFYE. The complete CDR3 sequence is CAISSRDFYEQYF.

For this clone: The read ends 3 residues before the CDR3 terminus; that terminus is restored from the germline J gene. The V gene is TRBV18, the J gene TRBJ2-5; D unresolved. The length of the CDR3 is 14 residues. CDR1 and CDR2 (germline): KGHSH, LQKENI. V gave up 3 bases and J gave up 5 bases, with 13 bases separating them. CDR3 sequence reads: CASSPGSSRETQYF. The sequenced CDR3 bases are TGTGCCAGCTCACCGGGCTCCTCCAGGGAGACC. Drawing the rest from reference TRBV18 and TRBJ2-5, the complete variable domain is NAGVMQNPRHLVRRRGQEARLRCSPMKGHSHVYWYRQLPEEGLKFMVYLQKENIIDESGMPKERFSAEFPKEGPSILRIQQVVRGDSAAYFCASSPGSSRETQYFGPGTRLLVL.

CDR3 bases read: TGTGCCAGTAGTATTGATGAAAGGGGGCCC. The encoded protein is CASSIDERGP. The full CDR3 sequence reads CASSIDERGPQHF. This sequence joins TRBV19 and TRBJ1-5; a possible D gene is TRBD1 (5 bases). The read stops 3 residues short of the end of the CDR3; the missing end is completed from the germline J gene. Germline V CDR1 and CDR2: LNHDA, SQIVND (reference sequence). The length of the CDR3 is 13 residues. Trimming stripped 3 bases from V and 9 bases from J, with 12 bases between.

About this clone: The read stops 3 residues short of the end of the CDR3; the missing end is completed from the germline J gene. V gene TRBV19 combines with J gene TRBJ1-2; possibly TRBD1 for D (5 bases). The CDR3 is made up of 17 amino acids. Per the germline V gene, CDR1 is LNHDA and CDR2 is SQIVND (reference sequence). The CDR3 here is CASSIDRASGTYNEYTF. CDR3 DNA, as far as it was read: TGTGCCAGTAGTATAGATCGGGCTAGCGGGACTTACAATGAG.

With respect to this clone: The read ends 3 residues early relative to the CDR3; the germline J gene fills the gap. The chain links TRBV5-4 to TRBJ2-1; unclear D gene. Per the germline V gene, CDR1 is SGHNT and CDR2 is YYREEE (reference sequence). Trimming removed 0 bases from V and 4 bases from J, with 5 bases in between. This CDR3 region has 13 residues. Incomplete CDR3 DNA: TGTGCCAGCAGCTTGGCGTTGTACAATGAG. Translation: CASSLALYNE. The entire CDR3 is CASSLALYNEQFF.

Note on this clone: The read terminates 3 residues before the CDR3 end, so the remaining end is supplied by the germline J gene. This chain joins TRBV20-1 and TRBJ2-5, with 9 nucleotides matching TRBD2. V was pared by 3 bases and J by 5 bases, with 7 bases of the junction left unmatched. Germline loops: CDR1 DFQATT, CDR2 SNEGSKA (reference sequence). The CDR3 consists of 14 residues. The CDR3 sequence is CSARLAGEKETQYF. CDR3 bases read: TGCAGTGCTAGGTTAGCGGGAGAGAAGGAGACC.

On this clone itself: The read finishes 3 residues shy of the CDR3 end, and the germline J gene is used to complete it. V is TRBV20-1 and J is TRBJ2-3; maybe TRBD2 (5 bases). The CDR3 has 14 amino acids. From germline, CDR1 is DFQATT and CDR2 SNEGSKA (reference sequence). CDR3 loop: CSARFGVSNQPQYF. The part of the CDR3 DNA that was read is TGCAGTGCTAGGTTCGGGGTGAGCAATCAGCCG.

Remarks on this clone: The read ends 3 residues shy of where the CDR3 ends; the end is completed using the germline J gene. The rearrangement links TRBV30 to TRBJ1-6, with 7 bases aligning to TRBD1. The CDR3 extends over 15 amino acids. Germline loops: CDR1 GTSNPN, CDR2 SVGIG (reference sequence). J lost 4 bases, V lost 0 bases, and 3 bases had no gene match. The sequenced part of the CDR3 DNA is TGTGCCTGGAGTGTCGACAGGGCGTATAATTCACCC. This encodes CAWSVDRAYNSP. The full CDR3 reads CAWSVDRAYNSPLHF.

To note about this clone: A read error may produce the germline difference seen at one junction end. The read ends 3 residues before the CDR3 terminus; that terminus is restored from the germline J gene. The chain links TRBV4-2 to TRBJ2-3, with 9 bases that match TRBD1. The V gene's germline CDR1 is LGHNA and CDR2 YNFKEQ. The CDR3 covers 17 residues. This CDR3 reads CASSLGAGTGMTDTQYF. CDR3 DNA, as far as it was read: TGCGCCAGCAGCTTAGGGGCCGGGACAGGGATGACAGATACG.

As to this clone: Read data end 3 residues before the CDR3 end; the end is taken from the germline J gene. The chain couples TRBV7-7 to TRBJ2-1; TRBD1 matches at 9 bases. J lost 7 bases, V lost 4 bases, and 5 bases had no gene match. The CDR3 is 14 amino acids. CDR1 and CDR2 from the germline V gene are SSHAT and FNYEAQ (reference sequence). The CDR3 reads CASSSQTGGNEQFF. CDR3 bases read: TGTGCCAGCAGCTCGCAGACAGGGGGGAATGAG.

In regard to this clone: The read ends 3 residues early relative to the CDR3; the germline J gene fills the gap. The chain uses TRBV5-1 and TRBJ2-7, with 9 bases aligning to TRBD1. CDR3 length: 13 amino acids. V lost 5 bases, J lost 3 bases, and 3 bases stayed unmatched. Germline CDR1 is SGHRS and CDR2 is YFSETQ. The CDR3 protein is CASSTGGGYEQYF. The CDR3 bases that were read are TGCGCCAGCAGTACAGGGGGCGGCTACGAG.